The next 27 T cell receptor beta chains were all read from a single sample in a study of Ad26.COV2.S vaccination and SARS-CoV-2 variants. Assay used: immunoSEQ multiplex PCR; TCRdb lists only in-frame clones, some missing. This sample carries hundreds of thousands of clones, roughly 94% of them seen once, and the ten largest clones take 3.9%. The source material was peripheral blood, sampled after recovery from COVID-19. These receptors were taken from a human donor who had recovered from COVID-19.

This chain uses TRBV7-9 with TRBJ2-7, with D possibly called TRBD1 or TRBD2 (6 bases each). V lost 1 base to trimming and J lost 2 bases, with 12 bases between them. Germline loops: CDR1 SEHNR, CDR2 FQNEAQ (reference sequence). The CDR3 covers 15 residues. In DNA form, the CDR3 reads TGTGCCAGCAGCTTAGGTCGGGGGCGTACCTACGAGCAGTACTTC. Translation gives CASSLGRGRTYEQYF.

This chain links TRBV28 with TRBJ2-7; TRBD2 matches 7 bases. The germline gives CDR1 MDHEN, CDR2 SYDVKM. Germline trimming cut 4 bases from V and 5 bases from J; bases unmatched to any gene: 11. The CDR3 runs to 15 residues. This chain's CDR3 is CASSSGLSGKDEQYF. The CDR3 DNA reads TGTGCCAGCAGTTCGGGACTATCGGGCAAGGACGAGCAGTACTTC.

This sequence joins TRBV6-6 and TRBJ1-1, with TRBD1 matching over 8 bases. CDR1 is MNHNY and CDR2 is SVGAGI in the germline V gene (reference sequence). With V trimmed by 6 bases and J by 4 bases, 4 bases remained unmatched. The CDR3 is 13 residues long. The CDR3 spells CASRPTGGTEAFF. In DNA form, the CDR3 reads TGTGCCAGCAGACCAACAGGGGGCACTGAAGCTTTCTTT.

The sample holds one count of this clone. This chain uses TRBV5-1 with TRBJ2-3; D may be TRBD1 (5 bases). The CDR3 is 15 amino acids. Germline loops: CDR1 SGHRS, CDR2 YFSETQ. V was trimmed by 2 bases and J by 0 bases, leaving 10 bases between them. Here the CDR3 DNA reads TGCGCCAGCAGCTTAACGACAGTTAGCACAGATACGCAGTATTTT. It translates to CASSLTTVSTDTQYF.

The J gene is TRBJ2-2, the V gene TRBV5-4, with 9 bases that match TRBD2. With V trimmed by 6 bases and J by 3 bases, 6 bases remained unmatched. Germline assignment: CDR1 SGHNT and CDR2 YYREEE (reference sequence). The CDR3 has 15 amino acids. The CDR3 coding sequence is TGTGCCAGCAAATTAGCGGGGGCTGACACCGGGGAGCTGTTTTTT. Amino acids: CASKLAGADTGELFF.

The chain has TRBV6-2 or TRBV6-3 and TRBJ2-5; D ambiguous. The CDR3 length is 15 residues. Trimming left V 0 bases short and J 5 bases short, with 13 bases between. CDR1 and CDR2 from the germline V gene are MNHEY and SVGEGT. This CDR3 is CASSYSRSPFETQYF. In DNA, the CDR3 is TGTGCCAGCAGTTACTCGAGGTCCCCATTTGAGACCCAGTACTTC.

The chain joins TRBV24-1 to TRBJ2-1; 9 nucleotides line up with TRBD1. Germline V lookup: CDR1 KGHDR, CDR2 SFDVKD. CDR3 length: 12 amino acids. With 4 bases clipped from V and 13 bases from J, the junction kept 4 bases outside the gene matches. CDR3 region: CATSDLGQGQFF. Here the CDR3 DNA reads TGTGCCACCAGTGACTTGGGACAGGGCCAGTTCTTC.

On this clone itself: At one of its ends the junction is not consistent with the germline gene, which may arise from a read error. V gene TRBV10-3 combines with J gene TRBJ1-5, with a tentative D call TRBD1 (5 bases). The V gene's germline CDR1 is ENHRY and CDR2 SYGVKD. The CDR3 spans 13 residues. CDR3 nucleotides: TGTGCCACCAGTTCAGGGACGGATCAGCCCCAGCATTTT. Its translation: CATSSGTDQPQHF.

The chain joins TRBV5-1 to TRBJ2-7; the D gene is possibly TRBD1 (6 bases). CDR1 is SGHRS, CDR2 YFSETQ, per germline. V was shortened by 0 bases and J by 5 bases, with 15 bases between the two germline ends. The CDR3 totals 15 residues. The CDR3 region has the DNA TGCGCCAGCAGCTTGGTCCAAACAGGGCTGGACGAGCAGTACTTC. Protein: CASSLVQTGLDEQYF.

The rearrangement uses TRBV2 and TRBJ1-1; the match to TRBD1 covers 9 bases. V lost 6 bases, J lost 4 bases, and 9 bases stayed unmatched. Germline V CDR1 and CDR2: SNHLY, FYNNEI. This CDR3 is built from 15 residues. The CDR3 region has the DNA TGTGCCAGCAGCGGGCGAATGGACAGGGGCACTGAAGCTTTCTTT. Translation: CASSGRMDRGTEAFF. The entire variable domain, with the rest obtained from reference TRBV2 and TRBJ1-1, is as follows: EPEVTQTPSHQVTQMGQEVILRCVPISNHLYFYWYRQILGQKVEFLVSFYNNEISEKSEIFDDQFSVERPDGSNFTLKIRSTKLEDSAMYFCASSGRMDRGTEAFFGQGTRLTVV.

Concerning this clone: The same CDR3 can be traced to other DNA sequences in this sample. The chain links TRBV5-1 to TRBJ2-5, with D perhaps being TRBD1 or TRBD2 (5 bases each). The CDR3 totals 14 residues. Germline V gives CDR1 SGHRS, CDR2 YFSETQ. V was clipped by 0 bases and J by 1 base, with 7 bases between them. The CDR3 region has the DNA TGCGCCAGCAGCTTGGCTGGGGGCCAAGAGACCCAGTACTTC. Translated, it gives CASSLAGGQETQYF.

This chain's CDR3 is CASSPVPVSSYEQYF. The CDR3 bases are TGTGCCAGCTCACCGGTACCCGTCAGCTCCTACGAGCAGTACTTC. The chain recombines TRBV18 with TRBJ2-7; the D is unclear. Germline CDR1 KGHSH, CDR2 LQKENI. Trimming took 3 bases from V and 0 from J, leaving 12 bases between them. The CDR3 length is 15 residues.

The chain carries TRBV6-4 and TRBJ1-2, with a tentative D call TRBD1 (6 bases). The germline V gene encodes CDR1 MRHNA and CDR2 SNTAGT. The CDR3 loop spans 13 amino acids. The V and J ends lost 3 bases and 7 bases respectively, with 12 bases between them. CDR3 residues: CASSESGGGGYTF. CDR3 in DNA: TGTGCCAGCAGTGAATCTGGGGGCGGTGGCTACACCTTC.

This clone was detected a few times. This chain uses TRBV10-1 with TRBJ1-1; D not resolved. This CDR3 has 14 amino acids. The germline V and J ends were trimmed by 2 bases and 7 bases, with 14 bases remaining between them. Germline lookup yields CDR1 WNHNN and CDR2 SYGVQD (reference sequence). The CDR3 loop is CASSEGSTQNEAFF. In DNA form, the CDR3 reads TGCGCCAGCAGTGAGGGCAGCACTCAAAATGAAGCTTTCTTT.

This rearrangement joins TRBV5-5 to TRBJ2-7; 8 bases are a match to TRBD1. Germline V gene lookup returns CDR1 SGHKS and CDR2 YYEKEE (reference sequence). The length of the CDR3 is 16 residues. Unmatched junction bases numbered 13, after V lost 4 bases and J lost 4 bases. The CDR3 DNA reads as TGTGCCAGCAGCCTGGTAGGGGGACAGGTGATTTACGAGCAGTACTTC. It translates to CASSLVGGQVIYEQYF.

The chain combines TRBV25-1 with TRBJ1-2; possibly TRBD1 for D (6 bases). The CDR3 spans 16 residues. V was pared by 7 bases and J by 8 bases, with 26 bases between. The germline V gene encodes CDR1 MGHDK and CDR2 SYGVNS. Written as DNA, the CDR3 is TGTGCCAGCACAGCACAGGGAGGTGTATCCTTATACGGCTACACCTTC. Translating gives CASTAQGGVSLYGYTF.

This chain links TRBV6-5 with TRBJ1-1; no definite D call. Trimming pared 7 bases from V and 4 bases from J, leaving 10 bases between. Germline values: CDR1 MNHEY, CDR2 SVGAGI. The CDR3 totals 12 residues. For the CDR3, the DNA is TGTGCCAGCACTCGGGGAGGCACTGAAGCTTTCTTT. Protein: CASTRGGTEAFF.

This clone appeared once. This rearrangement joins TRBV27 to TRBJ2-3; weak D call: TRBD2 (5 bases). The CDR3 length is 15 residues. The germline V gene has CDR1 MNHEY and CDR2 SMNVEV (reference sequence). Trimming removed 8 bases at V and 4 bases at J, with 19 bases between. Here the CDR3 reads CASGPVPSRADTQYF. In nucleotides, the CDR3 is TGTGCCAGCGGCCCCGTCCCGTCGAGGGCAGATACGCAGTATTTT.

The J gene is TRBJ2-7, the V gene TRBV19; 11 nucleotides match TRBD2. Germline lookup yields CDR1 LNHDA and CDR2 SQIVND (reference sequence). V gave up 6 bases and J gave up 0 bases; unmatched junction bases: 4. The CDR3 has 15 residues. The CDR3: CASRVTSGGSYEQYF. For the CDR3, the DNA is TGTGCCAGTAGAGTAACTAGCGGGGGCTCCTACGAGCAGTACTTC.

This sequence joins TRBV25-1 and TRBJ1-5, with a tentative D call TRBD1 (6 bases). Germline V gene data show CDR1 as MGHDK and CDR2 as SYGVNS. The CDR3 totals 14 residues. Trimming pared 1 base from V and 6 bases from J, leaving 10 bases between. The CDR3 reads CASSESGGAQPQHF. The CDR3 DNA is TGTGCCAGCAGTGAATCTGGGGGGGCTCAGCCCCAGCATTTT. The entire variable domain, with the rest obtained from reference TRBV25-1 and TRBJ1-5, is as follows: EADIYQTPRYLVIGTGKKITLECSQTMGHDKMYWYQQDPGMELHLIHYSYGVNSTEKGDLSSESTVSRIRTEHFPLTLESARPSHTSQYLCASSESGGAQPQHFGDGTRLSIL.

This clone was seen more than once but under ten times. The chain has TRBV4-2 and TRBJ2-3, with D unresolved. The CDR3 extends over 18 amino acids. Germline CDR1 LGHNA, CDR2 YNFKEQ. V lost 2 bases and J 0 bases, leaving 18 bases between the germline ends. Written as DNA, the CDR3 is TGTGCCAGCAGCCAACAAACAACCGGGCTGGGTAGCACAGATACGCAGTATTTT. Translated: CASSQQTTGLGSTDTQYF.

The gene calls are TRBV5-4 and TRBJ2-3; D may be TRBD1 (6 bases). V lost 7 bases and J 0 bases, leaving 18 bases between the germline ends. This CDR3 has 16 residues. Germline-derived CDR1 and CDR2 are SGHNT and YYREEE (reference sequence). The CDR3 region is CASRSRTEPSTDTQYF. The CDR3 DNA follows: TGTGCCAGCCGCTCCAGGACAGAACCTAGCACAGATACGCAGTATTTT.

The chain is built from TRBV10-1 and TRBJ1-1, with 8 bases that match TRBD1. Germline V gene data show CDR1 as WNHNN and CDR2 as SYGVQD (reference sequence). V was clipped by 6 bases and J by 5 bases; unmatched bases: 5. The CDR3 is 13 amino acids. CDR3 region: CASSPTGETEAFF. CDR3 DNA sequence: TGCGCCAGCAGCCCGACAGGGGAGACTGAAGCTTTCTTT.

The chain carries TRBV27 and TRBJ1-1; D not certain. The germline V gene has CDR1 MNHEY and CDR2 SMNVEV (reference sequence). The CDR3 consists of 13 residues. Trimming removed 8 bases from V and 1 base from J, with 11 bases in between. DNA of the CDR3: TGTGCCAGCCGGTTAGACGGGAACACTGAAGCTTTCTTT. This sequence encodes CASRLDGNTEAFF.

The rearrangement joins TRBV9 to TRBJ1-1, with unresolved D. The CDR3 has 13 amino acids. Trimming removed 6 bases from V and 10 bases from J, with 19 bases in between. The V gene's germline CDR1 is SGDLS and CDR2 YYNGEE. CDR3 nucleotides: TGTGCCAGCACCAAATGGGAGGCGAAAGCAGCTTTCTTT. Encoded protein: CASTKWEAKAAFF.

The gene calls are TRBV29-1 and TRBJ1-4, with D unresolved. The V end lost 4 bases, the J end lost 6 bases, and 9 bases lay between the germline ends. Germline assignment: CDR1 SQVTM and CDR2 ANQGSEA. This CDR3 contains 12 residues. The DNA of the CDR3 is TGCAGCGTTGCTGGTTGGGATGAAAAACTGTTTTTT. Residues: CSVAGWDEKLFF.

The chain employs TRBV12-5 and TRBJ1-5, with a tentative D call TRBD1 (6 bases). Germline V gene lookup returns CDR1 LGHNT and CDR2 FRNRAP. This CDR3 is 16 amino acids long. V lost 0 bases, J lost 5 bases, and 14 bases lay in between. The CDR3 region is CASGLVRGGGYQPQHF. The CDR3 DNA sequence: TGTGCTAGTGGTTTGGTACGGGGGGGCGGATATCAGCCCCAGCATTTT.